This TCR beta chain was recorded in a study of cytomegalovirus exposure and HLA in healthy donors. Study-wide points: Association of about 17,000 TCR beta sequences with HLA alleles was found at 0.05 false discovery rate in a later analysis. An apparent linkage of common viral pathogens to several of the most significant clusters emerged in a later analysis.

The CDR3 totals 12 residues. Trimming took 6 bases from V and 2 from J, leaving 5 bases between them. CDR1 and CDR2 (germline): MNHEY, SVGAGI. Vbeta (60) and Jbeta (13) primers were used in the PCR. The repertoire was sequenced with immunoSEQ multiplex PCR; TCRdb's copy has only in-frame clones and lacks some. Of more than 95,000 clones listed, around 80% are singletons. This clone was counted a single time. What it binds is unknown. Material: PBMCs. The chain is built from TRBV6-5 and TRBJ2-1, with unresolved D. This receptor was obtained from a man aged 50-59 years in good health and CMV-seronegative. CDR3 sequence reads: CASSPTYNEQFF. For the CDR3, the DNA is TGTGCCAGCAGCCCTACCTACAATGAGCAGTTCTTC.